The present TCR beta chain was sequenced within a study of cytomegalovirus exposure and HLA in healthy donors. General study results and limits: Three chains linked to CMV were shown in vitro to be specific for CMV antigens. Cytomegalovirus status, reportedly, was diagnosed with high specificity and sensitivity by the classifier.

Some clones are missing from TCRdb's copy, which holds only in-frame ones; the method was immunoSEQ multiplex PCR. The sample records fewer than 200,000 clones, under 90% being singletons. As to this clone: Its antigen is still unknown.

From the approximately 120-subject validation cohort, which was separate from the approximately 670-subject first cohort, the donors were drawn. The length of the CDR3 is 18 residues. Germline V lookup: CDR1 MGHDK, CDR2 SYGVNS. The ends lost 8 bases at V and 4 bases at J; junction bases unmatched: 18. This receptor was taken from a woman aged 18-35 years in good health and CMV-seropositive. Sequencing used PBMCs. The rearrangement links TRBV25-1 to TRBJ2-3, with TRBD1 matching 10 bases. The CDR3 region is CASVETYPDRGLPDTQYF. CDR3 sequence (DNA): TGTGCCAGCGTCGAGACCTACCCCGACAGGGGGCTGCCAGATACGCAGTATTTT.